This TCR beta chain derives from a study of neurological immune-mediated disorders. CDR1 and CDR2 from the germline V gene are DFQATT and SNEGSKA (reference sequence). The CDR3 runs 14 residues. V shed 4 bases and J shed 7 bases, with 17 bases lying between them. TCRdb reprocessed the 5' RACE reads via MiXCR and lists one record per CDR3 protein. The sample carries about 58,000 distinct CDR3 sequences, 3% to 3.5% recorded once. This clonotype was recorded at least ten times. Sequenced sample: PBMCs. The clonotype originates from a woman aged 60-70 years with multiple sclerosis. This sequence joins TRBV20-1 and TRBJ1-5, with D perhaps matching TRBD1 (6 bases). The CDR3 nucleotides are TGCAGTGCTAAAAAGGGGGGGACGAGACAGCCCCAGCATTTT. Residues: CSAKKGGTRQPQHF.